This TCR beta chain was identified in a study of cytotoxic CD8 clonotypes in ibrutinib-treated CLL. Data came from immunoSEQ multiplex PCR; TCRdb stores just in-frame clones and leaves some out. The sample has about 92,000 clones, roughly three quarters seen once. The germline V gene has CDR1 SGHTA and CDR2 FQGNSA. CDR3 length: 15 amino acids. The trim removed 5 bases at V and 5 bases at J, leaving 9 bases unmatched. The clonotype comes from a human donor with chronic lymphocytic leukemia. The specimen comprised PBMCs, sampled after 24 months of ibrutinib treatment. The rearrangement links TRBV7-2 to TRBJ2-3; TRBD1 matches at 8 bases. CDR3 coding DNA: TGTGCCAGCAGCCCTCGGACAGGGATGGGAGATACGCAGTATTTT. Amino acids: CASSPRTGMGDTQYF.